Presented here are 29 T cell receptor beta chains from one specimen sequenced in a study of regulatory T cells in long-lasting Graves disease. Time point in this sample: newly diagnosed GD, antithyroid drugs for less than 3 months. From RNA extracted from PBMCs, the TCR library was made. The TCR beta library used iRepertoire HTBI primers with Arm-PCR amplification of CDR3. TCRdb reprocessed the multiplex PCR reads via MiXCR and lists one record per CDR3 protein. This table holds 450,000 to 700,000 distinct CDR3 sequences, 13% found once. The same data also contributed to another study, on T cells in Graves' hyperthyroidism and ophthalmopathy.

The specimen was peripheral blood mononuclear cells (PBMCs), collected at new diagnosis, from a patient treated with antithyroid drugs. These receptors originate from a young man with Graves disease.

This clonotype was seen repeatedly, ten times or more. The rearrangement joins TRBV29-1 to TRBJ2-7, with D perhaps TRBD1 or TRBD2 (5 bases each). The germline CDR1 and CDR2 sequences are SQVTM and ANQGSEA. This CDR3 contains 13 residues. The germline V and J ends were trimmed by 6 bases and 9 bases, with 21 bases remaining between them. CDR3 region: CSVRDATGGRQYF. Here the CDR3 DNA reads TGCAGCGTGAGGGACGCCACAGGCGGACGGCAGTACTTC.

This clonotype was seen at least ten times. J is TRBJ2-5 and V is TRBV18; no definite D call. The V gene's germline CDR1 is KGHSH and CDR2 LQKENI. V lost 2 bases and J 0 bases, leaving 7 bases between the germline ends. This CDR3 has 14 residues. The CDR3 DNA follows: TGTGCCAGCTCACCAGAATCGTACCAAGAGACCCAGTACTTC. Its translation: CASSPESYQETQYF.

This clonotype was seen a handful of times. The chain couples TRBV24-1 to TRBJ1-3; D not resolved. Germline V gene sequence: CDR1 KGHDR, CDR2 SFDVKD. CDR3 length equals 8 residues. V was trimmed by 6 bases and J by 16 bases, leaving 6 bases between them. The CDR3 coding sequence is TGTGCCACCAGTCCCGGGTATTTT. Amino acids: CATSPGYF.

V and J are TRBV7-9 and TRBJ2-5, with a tentative D call TRBD2 (7 bases). Looked up from germline, CDR1 is SEHNR and CDR2 is FQNEAQ (reference sequence). The CDR3 runs 13 residues. V lost 8 bases to trimming and J lost 5 bases, with 15 bases between them. CDR3 sequence reads: CASRHGRGETQYF. The CDR3 DNA sequence: TGTGCCAGCCGTCATGGGAGGGGGGAGACCCAGTACTTC.

This clonotype was seen at least ten times. The genes are TRBV2 and TRBJ2-7, with a tentative D call TRBD2 (6 bases). The germline CDR1 and CDR2 sequences are SNHLY and FYNNEI. CDR3 size: 14 residues. V was clipped by 6 bases and J by 4 bases, with 16 bases between them. The CDR3 reads CASSETRISYEQYF. Written as DNA, the CDR3 is TGTGCCAGCAGCGAGACTAGGATTTCGTACGAGCAGTACTTC.

This clonotype appeared a few times. Relative to the germline gene, one junction end is altered; a read error may explain this. The J gene is TRBJ2-7, the V gene TRBV20-1; 7 bases fit TRBD2. The germline CDR1 and CDR2 sequences are DFQATT and SNEGSKA (reference sequence). The CDR3 is 12 residues long. The CDR3 loop reads CGALADPHEQYF. CDR3 in DNA: TGCGGTGCCCTAGCGGACCCTCACGAGCAGTACTTC.

This clonotype came up many times. This chain links TRBV29-1 with TRBJ2-5; D remains ambiguous. The CDR3 runs to 10 residues. Per the germline V gene, CDR1 is SQVTM and CDR2 is ANQGSEA. Between the trimmed V and J ends, which lost 4 bases and 5 bases, there was a span of 5 bases. The CDR3 sequence: CSVAPETQYF. As DNA, the CDR3 is TGCAGCGTTGCCCCCGAGACCCAGTACTTC.

This clonotype was observed at least ten times. The chain recombines TRBV12-3 or TRBV12-4 with TRBJ2-1; 10 positions agree with TRBD2. The CDR3 runs to 15 residues. With V trimmed by 7 bases and J by 5 bases, 8 bases remained unmatched. The CDR3 region is CASTLAGGRNNEQFF. The CDR3, as DNA: TGTGCCAGCACGTTAGCGGGAGGAAGGAACAATGAGCAGTTCTTC.

This clonotype was recorded many times. The V gene is TRBV5-1, the J gene TRBJ2-7; 8 bases align to TRBD2. The germline V gene has CDR1 SGHRS and CDR2 YFSETQ. The CDR3 consists of 17 residues. Trimming removed 2 bases from V and 3 bases from J; junction bases left unmatched: 13. The CDR3 sequence: CASSFKTSEAFRYEQYF. The CDR3, as DNA: TGCGCCAGCAGCTTTAAGACTAGCGAGGCTTTTCGCTACGAGCAGTACTTC.

CDR3 in DNA: TGTGCCACCCGTTCTCCTTCCGGGAGTTCGTCCCACGAGCAGTACTTC. Its translation is CATRSPSGSSSHEQYF. The gene calls are TRBV6-4 and TRBJ2-7; D is perhaps TRBD2 (6 bases). The CDR3 length is 16 residues. Germline CDR1 is MRHNA and CDR2 is SNTAGT. Trimming removed 10 bases from V and 5 bases from J, with 27 bases in between.

This clonotype turned up a few times. J is TRBJ1-1 and V is TRBV7-2; no reliable D call. Germline V gene sequence: CDR1 SGHTA, CDR2 FQGNSA. This CDR3 is 13 amino acids long. Trimming took off 7 bases at V and 2 bases at J, with 11 bases between the two ends. The CDR3 DNA sequence: TGTGCCAGCAACTCCGCACTAAACACTGAAGCTTTCTTT. Its translation is CASNSALNTEAFF.

This clonotype showed up many times. The chain combines TRBV29-1 with TRBJ2-1; 8 nucleotides agree with TRBD2. This CDR3 has 15 amino acids. V shed 6 bases and J 6 bases; nucleotides not matched to a gene: 13. Germline values: CDR1 SQVTM, CDR2 ANQGSEA. The CDR3 loop reads CSVGRMILAANEQFF. CDR3 DNA: TGCAGCGTCGGACGGATGATACTAGCGGCCAATGAGCAGTTCTTC.

On this clonotype: A clone one base away is much larger, so this may be a read error. The chain combines TRBV5-1 with TRBJ2-7, with unresolved D. Germline CDR1 SGHRS, CDR2 YFSETQ. V was trimmed by 0 bases and J by 7 bases, leaving 26 bases between them. The CDR3 is 18 residues long. Here the CDR3 reads CASSLAASGLSRYNEQYF. Here the CDR3 DNA reads TGCGCCAGCAGCTTGGCCGCGTCGGGCCTTAGTCGCTACAATGAGCAGTACTTC.

The V and J genes are TRBV10-2 and TRBJ1-6; D unresolved. Trimming removed 1 base at V and 7 bases at J, with 8 bases between. Germline loops: CDR1 WSHSY, CDR2 SAAADI. CDR3 size: 14 residues. The CDR3 loop is CASSEWAENSPLHF. The DNA of the CDR3 is TGCGCCAGCAGTGAGTGGGCAGAGAATTCACCCCTCCACTTT.

This chain connects TRBV5-5 to TRBJ2-1; D uncertain. Per germline, CDR1 SGHKS and CDR2 YYEKEE (reference sequence). V was cut by 4 bases and J by 6 bases, with 20 bases left in between. The CDR3 consists of 16 residues. The CDR3 loop is CASSRSGIGQINEQFF. CDR3 coding DNA: TGTGCCAGCAGCAGGTCAGGAATTGGCCAGATCAATGAGCAGTTCTTC. The full variable domain, completed using reference TRBV5-5 and TRBJ2-1, is DAGVTQSPTHLIKTRGQQVTLRCSPISGHKSVSWYQQVLGQGPQFIFQYYEKEERGRGNFPDRFSARQFPNYSSELNVNALLLGDSALYLCASSRSGIGQINEQFFGPGTRLTVL.

V gene TRBV27 combines with J gene TRBJ2-7; D may be TRBD2 (7 bases). Per germline, CDR1 MNHEY and CDR2 SMNVEV (reference sequence). Trimming removed 3 bases at V and 0 bases at J, with 12 bases between. This CDR3 has 15 residues. As DNA, the CDR3 is TGTGCCAGCAGTTTTGCGGGGGCTAACTCCTACGAGCAGTACTTC. Its translation: CASSFAGANSYEQYF.

This clonotype was picked up a small number of times. The chain links TRBV6-1 to TRBJ2-3; D unclear. This CDR3 has 12 amino acids. Germline CDR1 is MNHNS and CDR2 is SASEGT. The V end lost 6 bases, the J end lost 7 bases, and 11 bases lay between the germline ends. In nucleotides, the CDR3 is TGTGCCAGCAGCCAAACATCAAATACGCAGTATTTT. Encoded protein: CASSQTSNTQYF.

The genes are TRBV28 and TRBJ2-7; TRBD2 matches at 9 bases. The V gene end was trimmed by 8 bases and the J gene end by 4 bases; junction bases not matched to a gene: 21. This CDR3 is built from 18 residues. Germline CDR1 MDHEN, CDR2 SYDVKM. The CDR3: CASGGWIHSGSSVYEQYF. Written as DNA, the CDR3 is TGTGCCAGCGGAGGGTGGATCCATAGCGGGAGTTCGGTTTACGAGCAGTACTTC.

This clonotype came up many times. Sequence at one end of the junction differs from germline and may be a read error. The chain combines TRBV12-3 or TRBV12-4 with TRBJ2-5; D not certain. The CDR3 covers 15 residues. The CDR3 DNA follows: TGTGCCAGCAGATTAGGGATCTGGGGTAGGGAGACCCAGTACTTC. Translating gives CASRLGIWGRETQYF.

Many counts were recorded for this clonotype. The chain carries TRBV5-1 and TRBJ1-5; D gene unclear. Trimming took 2 bases from V and 5 from J, leaving 8 bases between them. CDR3 length: 13 residues. Germline V gives CDR1 SGHRS, CDR2 YFSETQ. The CDR3 DNA is TGCGCCAGCAGCTTCTTACGGGATCAGCCCCAGCATTTT. This sequence encodes CASSFLRDQPQHF.

The chain employs TRBV3-1 and TRBJ2-1; maybe TRBD2 (6 bases). The V and J ends lost 7 bases and 6 bases respectively, with 13 bases between them. Germline CDR1 reads LGHDT; CDR2 reads YNNKEL (reference sequence). This CDR3 has 13 residues. The CDR3 DNA reads TGTGCCAGCACTATGCGGGGCGGCAATGAGCAGTTCTTC. This sequence encodes CASTMRGGNEQFF.

This clonotype was observed a handful of times. This chain uses TRBV9 with TRBJ2-3, with D hard to call. Germline assignment: CDR1 SGDLS and CDR2 YYNGEE. The CDR3 covers 15 residues. Trimming left V 2 bases short and J 3 bases short, with 13 bases between. This CDR3 reads CASSVGRAKTDTQYF. The CDR3 bases are TGTGCCAGCAGCGTGGGCCGTGCTAAGACAGATACGCAGTATTTT.

This clonotype was found many times. This chain joins TRBV19 and TRBJ1-6, with a possible D match to TRBD1 (6 bases). Germline lookup yields CDR1 LNHDA and CDR2 SQIVND (reference sequence). CDR3 length: 16 amino acids. Trimming took off 5 bases at V and 9 bases at J, with 20 bases between the two ends. CDR3 sequence (DNA): TGTGCCAGTAGTCCCGGGACATCGTTACCCGCTTCACCCCTCCACTTT. Amino acid sequence: CASSPGTSLPASPLHF.

Ten or more counts support this clonotype. J is TRBJ1-5 and V is TRBV7-9; D is uncertain. CDR3 length: 12 residues. Germline V lookup: CDR1 SEHNR, CDR2 FQNEAQ (reference sequence). Trimming took off 3 bases at V and 9 bases at J, with 9 bases between the two ends. CDR3 sequence (DNA): TGTGCCAGCAGCTTCCAGCAAGGGCCCCAGCATTTT. Translated, it gives CASSFQQGPQHF.

The CDR3 sequence: CASSLPWGLDTEAFF. CDR3 in DNA: TGTGCCAGTAGTCTTCCCTGGGGGTTGGACACTGAAGCTTTCTTT. The chain links TRBV19 to TRBJ1-1; TRBD1 might be the D (5 bases). Trimming stripped 5 bases from V and 3 bases from J, with 16 bases between. CDR3 size: 15 residues. Per germline, CDR1 LNHDA and CDR2 SQIVND (reference sequence).

This clonotype was recorded at least ten times. The chain is built from TRBV6-1 and TRBJ1-2, with unresolved D. The CDR3 contains 12 residues. Deletions cut 8 bases from V and 4 bases from J, with 11 bases between. Germline V gene lookup returns CDR1 MNHNS and CDR2 SASEGT. CDR3 sequence reads: CASGSFLYGYTF. In nucleotides, the CDR3 is TGTGCCAGCGGTAGCTTCCTCTATGGCTACACCTTC.

Regarding this clonotype: Only one base separates this from a far larger clonotype, so it likely reflects a read error. The chain carries TRBV7-2 and TRBJ2-7, with D possibly TRBD2 on 8 matching bases. Trimming stripped 8 bases from V and 6 bases from J, with 23 bases between. The CDR3 sequence is 15 residues long. Germline V gene lookup returns CDR1 SGHTA and CDR2 FQGNSA. CDR3: CASGYGGGQGGEQYF. The CDR3 coding sequence is TGTGCCAGCGGTTACGGCGGGGGGCAGGGGGGCGAGCAGTACTTC.

This clonotype appeared many times. This chain connects TRBV19 to TRBJ1-5, with 9 bases that match TRBD1. The V gene end was trimmed by 6 bases and the J gene end by 6 bases; junction bases not matched to a gene: 6. Per germline, CDR1 LNHDA and CDR2 SQIVND (reference sequence). This CDR3 has 14 residues. Here the CDR3 reads CASSPTGGFQPQHF. The CDR3 nucleotides read TGTGCCAGTAGCCCGACAGGGGGGTTTCAGCCCCAGCATTTT.

This clonotype has a handful of counts. The chain joins TRBV29-1 to TRBJ2-7; tentative D call: TRBD1 (7 bases). The CDR3 is 15 amino acids. V dropped 2 bases and J dropped 2 bases, with 16 bases sitting between them. Germline CDR1 is SQVTM and CDR2 is ANQGSEA. The CDR3 is CSVEHGRGATYEQYF. CDR3 bases: TGCAGCGTTGAACACGGCAGGGGGGCAACCTACGAGCAGTACTTC.